This T cell receptor beta chain emerged from a study of OX40 agonist ivuxolimab in advanced cancers. On the study more broadly: Every 2 weeks, patients received ivuxolimab intravenously, dosed at 0.01 to 10 mg/kg. Partial responses were observed in three patients, of whom one had hepatocellular carcinoma and two had cutaneous melanoma.

Losses at the gene ends were 3 bases for V and 2 bases for J; bases not matched to a gene: 6. CDR1 and CDR2 from the germline V gene are SGHNT and YENEEA. This CDR3 comprises 15 residues. Generated by immunoSEQ multiplex PCR, the TCRdb table keeps only in-frame clones and is missing some. The sample comprises roughly 83,000 clones, about 90% of which are singletons, and 8.4% rests with the top ten. Any history of autoimmune disease or systemic immunosuppression disqualified patients. Sequencing was performed on CD4+ or CD8+ T cells sorted from blood, taken in a trial of the OX40 agonist ivuxolimab. The V and J genes are TRBV11-3 and TRBJ2-5; the match to TRBD2 covers 7 bases. This TCR was recovered from an adult with an advanced solid tumor such as melanoma, head and neck, liver or kidney cancer. This chain's CDR3 is CASSLAPGLQETQYF. CDR3 nucleotides: TGTGCCAGCAGCTTGGCCCCGGGACTACAAGAGACCCAGTACTTC.